The next 7 T cell receptor beta chains were all read from a single sample in a study of CD8 T cells in Susac syndrome. With random hexamers, about 0.45 to 1 ug RNA was reverse transcribed. In TCRdb, the immunoSEQ multiplex PCR reads were re-called with MiXCR into one record per CDR3 protein. The sample records about 130,000 distinct CDR3 sequences, roughly 94% being singletons. Sequencing was done on a sample of CD8+ T cells from PBMCs. The receptor source for this set is a human donor with Susac syndrome.

The chain combines TRBV12-3 or TRBV12-4 with TRBJ2-2, with D perhaps TRBD1 or TRBD2 (5 bases each). The CDR3 is made up of 16 amino acids. V was trimmed by 0 bases and J by 7 bases, leaving 15 bases between them. CDR3: CASSLADYRRGGELFF. CDR3 coding DNA: TGTGCCAGCAGTTTAGCAGACTATAGAAGGGGCGGGGAGCTGTTTTTT.

The DNA of the CDR3 is TGTGCCTGGAGTGGAGAACAGACAATCATGAACACTGAAGCTTTCTTT. It specifies CAWSGEQTIMNTEAFF. The rearrangement uses TRBV30 and TRBJ1-1; D ambiguous. Trimming removed 1 base from V and 0 bases from J, with 15 bases in between. CDR3 length: 16 amino acids. Germline V gene sequence: CDR1 GTSNPN, CDR2 SVGIG (reference sequence).

V and J are TRBV24-1 and TRBJ2-1, with D unclear. This CDR3 has 11 amino acids. Germline V gene lookup returns CDR1 KGHDR and CDR2 SFDVKD. Trimming left V 9 bases short and J 9 bases short, with 11 bases between. CDR3 nucleotide sequence: TGTGCCACCCCCCCAGAAAGTGAGCAGTTCTTC. As protein: CATPPESEQFF.

This chain joins TRBV28 and TRBJ2-7; the D gene is possibly TRBD1 (6 bases). The germline V and J ends were trimmed by 3 bases and 3 bases, with 18 bases remaining between them. Germline V CDR1 and CDR2: MDHEN, SYDVKM. The CDR3 sequence is 16 residues long. Here the CDR3 reads CASSFSPRGSHYEQYF. The CDR3 DNA sequence: TGTGCCAGCAGTTTCTCCCCCAGGGGCAGCCACTACGAGCAGTACTTC.

The chain uses TRBV20-1 and TRBJ1-1; TRBD1 is a possible D gene (6 bases). Germline CDR1 and CDR2: DFQATT and SNEGSKA (reference sequence). This CDR3 region has 15 residues. V was clipped by 0 bases and J by 4 bases, with 15 bases between them. The CDR3 DNA sequence: TGCAGTGCTAGAGACCCCGGGACAACGGGCACTGAAGCTTTCTTT. Protein product: CSARDPGTTGTEAFF.

The chain joins TRBV19 to TRBJ2-1, with D unclear. Trimming took off 3 bases at V and 9 bases at J, with 9 bases between the two ends. Germline CDR1 LNHDA, CDR2 SQIVND (reference sequence). The CDR3 spans 12 residues. The CDR3 region is CASSIGKSEQFF. Here the CDR3 DNA reads TGTGCCAGTAGTATCGGAAAGTCTGAGCAGTTCTTC.

The chain carries TRBV9 and TRBJ1-1; no definite D call. The CDR3 consists of 17 residues. V lost 3 bases and J lost 2, with 20 bases in between. CDR1 is SGDLS, CDR2 YYNGEE, per germline. CDR3 in amino acids: CASSGGPQEQVNTEAFF. CDR3 bases: TGTGCCAGCAGCGGCGGACCCCAGGAACAAGTAAACACTGAAGCTTTCTTT.